Listed below are T cell receptor beta chains from one sample, sequenced in a study of blood T cell repertoires in COVID-19. Assay used: immunoSEQ multiplex PCR; TCRdb lists only in-frame clones, some missing. Among 130,000 to 150,000 clones listed, 85% to 90% were seen once. Sequenced: peripheral blood. Source of these receptors: a human donor in a cohort sampled during active COVID-19. CDR3s include the opening cysteine and the closing phenylalanine or tryptophan. The order of the fields is V gene, J gene, clone size, D gene, CDR3 DNA, CDR3 protein. D genes are given only for firm matches. Where a row states a size, it is once, few, many or the class of an expanded clone; other rows omit it.

v_call: TRBV2
j_call: TRBJ2-5
clone_size: .
d_call: .
cdr3_nt: TGTGCCAGCAGTGGCGGGGCTACTAGGGGGACCCAGTACTTC
cdr3_aa: CASSGGATRGTQYF

v_call: TRBV28
j_call: TRBJ2-2
clone_size: .
d_call: TRBD2
cdr3_nt: TGTGCCAGCAGGATCCCTAGCGGAATCAACACCGGGGAGCTGTTTTTT
cdr3_aa: CASRIPSGINTGELFF

v_call: TRBV6-2/TRBV6-3
j_call: TRBJ1-5
clone_size: .
d_call: .
cdr3_nt: TGTGCCAGCAGTCCAGGACAGCTTCACAATCAGCCCCAGCATTTT
cdr3_aa: CASSPGQLHNQPQHF

v_call: TRBV10-3
j_call: TRBJ1-1
clone_size: few
d_call: TRBD1
cdr3_nt: TGTGCCATCAGTGGGACAGGGAACACTGAAGCTTTCTTT
cdr3_aa: CAISGTGNTEAFF

v_call: TRBV30
j_call: TRBJ1-6
clone_size: .
d_call: .
cdr3_nt: TGTGCCTGGAGTTTTGACACCTATAATTCACCCCTCCACTTT
cdr3_aa: CAWSFDTYNSPLHF

v_call: TRBV5-1
j_call: TRBJ2-3
clone_size: .
d_call: .
cdr3_nt: TGCGCCAGCAGCAAAGGACAGAGCACAGATACGCAGTATTTT
cdr3_aa: CASSKGQSTDTQYF

v_call: TRBV5-1
j_call: TRBJ1-3
clone_size: once
d_call: .
cdr3_nt: TGCGCCAGCCAGAAAGACACAAGCTCTGGAAACACCATATATTTT
cdr3_aa: CASQKDTSSGNTIYF

v_call: TRBV24-1
j_call: TRBJ2-1
clone_size: .
d_call: .
cdr3_nt: TGTGCCACCAGTGCGGGAGCGCTCAATGAGCAGTTCTTC
cdr3_aa: CATSAGALNEQFF

v_call: TRBV18
j_call: TRBJ1-5
clone_size: .
d_call: .
cdr3_nt: TGTGCCAGCTCCCTATACCACAGGGCGGACCAGCCCCAGCATTTT
cdr3_aa: CASSLYHRADQPQHF

v_call: TRBV6-5
j_call: TRBJ2-7
clone_size: .
d_call: TRBD2
cdr3_nt: TGTGCCAGCAGGACGACTAGCGGTACCTACGAGCAGTACTTC
cdr3_aa: CASRTTSGTYEQYF

v_call: TRBV5-1
j_call: TRBJ1-1
clone_size: .
d_call: .
cdr3_nt: TGCGCCAGCAGCTTACAGACGGCGAACACTGAAGCTTTCTTT
cdr3_aa: CASSLQTANTEAFF

v_call: TRBV7-2
j_call: TRBJ2-4
clone_size: .
d_call: TRBD1
cdr3_nt: TGTGCCAGCAGCCTGGGGGGGACAGGGCTGAAAAACATTCAGTACTTC
cdr3_aa: CASSLGGTGLKNIQYF

v_call: TRBV2
j_call: TRBJ2-2
clone_size: .
d_call: TRBD2
cdr3_nt: TGTGCCAGCAGGCCGGGACTAGCGGACACCGGGGAGCTGTTTTTT
cdr3_aa: CASRPGLADTGELFF

v_call: TRBV18
j_call: TRBJ1-4
clone_size: .
d_call: .
cdr3_nt: TGTGCCAGCTCATCCAGGGTCTCAACTAATGAAAAACTGTTTTTT
cdr3_aa: CASSSRVSTNEKLFF

v_call: TRBV5-8
j_call: TRBJ2-3
clone_size: .
d_call: .
cdr3_nt: TGTGCCATGTCGGGGGATCCCACAGATACGCAGTATTTT
cdr3_aa: CAMSGDPTDTQYF

v_call: TRBV4-2
j_call: TRBJ2-1
clone_size: once
d_call: TRBD2
cdr3_nt: TGTGCCAGCAGCCAAGGGACTAGCGGTCACAATGAGCAGTTCTTC
cdr3_aa: CASSQGTSGHNEQFF

v_call: TRBV5-4
j_call: TRBJ1-6
clone_size: .
d_call: TRBD1
cdr3_nt: TGTGCCAGCAGCCCACTTAGGACAGGGGAGAGGAGTTCACCCCTCCACTTT
cdr3_aa: CASSPLRTGERSSPLHF

v_call: TRBV2
j_call: TRBJ1-2
clone_size: .
d_call: TRBD1
cdr3_nt: TGTGCCAGCAGTGAAGAACAGGGGTTCTATGGCTACACCTTC
cdr3_aa: CASSEEQGFYGYTF

v_call: TRBV7-9
j_call: TRBJ2-2
clone_size: .
d_call: .
cdr3_nt: TGTGCCAGCAGCCCAACAGGGCCCACCGGGGAGCTGTTTTTT
cdr3_aa: CASSPTGPTGELFF

v_call: TRBV19
j_call: TRBJ2-1
clone_size: .
d_call: TRBD1
cdr3_nt: TGTGCCAGTAGTTCCCCTCCCGGGACAGGGTCCTACAATGAGCAGTTCTTC
cdr3_aa: CASSSPPGTGSYNEQFF

v_call: TRBV3-1/TRBV3-2
j_call: TRBJ1-1
clone_size: .
d_call: .
cdr3_nt: TGTGCCAGCAGCCAAGTTCCGGGGGGCTCTAGCGAAGCTTTCTTT
cdr3_aa: CASSQVPGGSSEAFF

v_call: TRBV25-1
j_call: TRBJ2-1
clone_size: .
d_call: TRBD1
cdr3_nt: TGTGCCAGCAGTGAAGTTTCCGGGACAGGGTACGATGAGCAGTTCTTC
cdr3_aa: CASSEVSGTGYDEQFF

v_call: TRBV5-1
j_call: TRBJ2-7
clone_size: .
d_call: TRBD1
cdr3_nt: TGCGCCAGCAGCCCGGGGACAGGCACCGTATCCTACGAGCAGTACTTC
cdr3_aa: CASSPGTGTVSYEQYF

v_call: TRBV7-9
j_call: TRBJ1-2
clone_size: .
d_call: .
cdr3_nt: TGTGCCAGCAACCCCGTGACAGGTTTCTATGGCTACACCTTC
cdr3_aa: CASNPVTGFYGYTF

v_call: TRBV6-5
j_call: TRBJ1-2
clone_size: .
d_call: .
cdr3_nt: TGTGCCAGCAGTTACGGATTTTGGGGCCCAAACTATGGCTACACCTTC
cdr3_aa: CASSYGFWGPNYGYTF

v_call: TRBV19
j_call: TRBJ2-1
clone_size: .
d_call: TRBD1
cdr3_nt: TGTGCCAGTAGATCGAACGGAAGGGGGCAAGGTGAGCAGTTCTTC
cdr3_aa: CASRSNGRGQGEQFF

v_call: TRBV7-9
j_call: TRBJ2-1
clone_size: .
d_call: TRBD1
cdr3_nt: TGTGCCAGCAGCGGGGACAGGGTATCCTACAATGAGCAGTTCTTC
cdr3_aa: CASSGDRVSYNEQFF

v_call: TRBV28
j_call: TRBJ1-1
clone_size: .
d_call: .
cdr3_nt: TGTGCCAGCAGTCAATCGGGACAAGGGAACACTGAAGCTTTCTTT
cdr3_aa: CASSQSGQGNTEAFF

v_call: TRBV5-1
j_call: TRBJ2-7
clone_size: .
d_call: .
cdr3_nt: TGCGCCAGCAGCTTGGGGCAGCGGGCCGAGCAGTACTTC
cdr3_aa: CASSLGQRAEQYF